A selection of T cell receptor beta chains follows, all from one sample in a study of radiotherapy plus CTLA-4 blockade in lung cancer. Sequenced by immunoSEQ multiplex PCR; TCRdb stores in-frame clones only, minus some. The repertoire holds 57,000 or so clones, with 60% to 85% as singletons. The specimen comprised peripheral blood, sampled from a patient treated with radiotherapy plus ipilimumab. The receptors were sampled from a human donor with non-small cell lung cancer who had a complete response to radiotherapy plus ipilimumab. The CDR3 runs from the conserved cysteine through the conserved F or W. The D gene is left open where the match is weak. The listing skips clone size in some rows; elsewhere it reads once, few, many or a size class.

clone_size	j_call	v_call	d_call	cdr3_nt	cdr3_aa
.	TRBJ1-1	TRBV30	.	TGTGCCTGGAGATTCGGTTACACTGAAGCTTTCTTT	CAWRFGYTEAFF
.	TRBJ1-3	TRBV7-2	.	TGTGCCAGCAGCTCCTACAGAAAAACCTCTGGAAACACCATATATTTT	CASSSYRKTSGNTIYF
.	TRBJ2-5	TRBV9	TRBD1	TGTGCCAGCAGCGCCTACAGGGGGACTGTACAAGAGACCCAGTACTTC	CASSAYRGTVQETQYF
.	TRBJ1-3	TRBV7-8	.	TGTGCCAGCAGCGCAGGGGTGGACACCATATATTTT	CASSAGVDTIYF
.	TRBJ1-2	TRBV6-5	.	TGTGCCAGCAGTTCTGGGGGGGCGACTGGCTACACCTTC	CASSSGGATGYTF
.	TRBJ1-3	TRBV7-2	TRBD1	TGTGCCAGCAGCTTGCTAACCGGACAGGGCGGCTACGGAAACACCATATATTTT	CASSLLTGQGGYGNTIYF
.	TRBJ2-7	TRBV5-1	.	TGCGCCAGCAGCTTGGTGGCCAGCAGCTCCTACGAGCAGTACTTC	CASSLVASSSYEQYF
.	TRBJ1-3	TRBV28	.	TGTGCCAGCAGTTTATCGGGGAAATTCTCTGGAAACACCATATATTTT	CASSLSGKFSGNTIYF
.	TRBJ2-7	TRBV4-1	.	TGCGCCAGCAGCCAACAGATTCAACAGGGATCCTACGAGCAGTACTTC	CASSQQIQQGSYEQYF
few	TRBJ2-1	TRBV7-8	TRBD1	TGTGCCAGCAGCTTAAGGGACAGGGCGGACAATGAGCAGTTCTTC	CASSLRDRADNEQFF
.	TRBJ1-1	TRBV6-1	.	TGTGCCAGCAGTGTTCAGGGGTGGGGAGCTTTCTTT	CASSVQGWGAFF
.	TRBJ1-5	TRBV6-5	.	TGTGCCAGCAGTTACGGGTTGGGAAGCAATCAGCCCCAGCATTTT	CASSYGLGSNQPQHF
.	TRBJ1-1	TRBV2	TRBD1	TGTGCCAGCAGAACAGGGGGAGGGAGCACTGAAGCTTTCTTT	CASRTGGGSTEAFF
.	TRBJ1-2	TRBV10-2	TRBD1	TGCGCCAGCAGTGAGGCCGCAGGGGGCTATGGCTACACCTTC	CASSEAAGGYGYTF
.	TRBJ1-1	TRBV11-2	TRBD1	TGTGCCAGCAGCTACCCGCGACAGGGGGGAATTCGCGCGGCTGAAGCTTTCTTT	CASSYPRQGGIRAAEAFF
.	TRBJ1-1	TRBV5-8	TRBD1	TGTGCCAGCAGCTTTGGACAGGGCGGGCTTGAAGCTTTCTTT	CASSFGQGGLEAFF
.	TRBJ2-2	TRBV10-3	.	TGTGCCATCAGACAGGGTTCAGGGGACGGCACCGGGGAGCTGTTTTTT	CAIRQGSGDGTGELFF
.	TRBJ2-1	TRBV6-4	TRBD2	TGTGCCAGCAGTCGCCGTCCTAGCGGGCACAATGAGCAGTTCTTC	CASSRRPSGHNEQFF
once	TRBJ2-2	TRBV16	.	TGTGCCAGCCGCCGGATGGACACCGGGGAGCTGTTTTTT	CASRRMDTGELFF
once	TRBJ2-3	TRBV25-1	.	TGTGCCAGCGTCGGGACCCTCGAGGTAGATACGCAGTATTTT	CASVGTLEVDTQYF
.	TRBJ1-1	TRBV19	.	TGTGCCAGTAGTGACAGGTTGAACACTGAAGCTTTCTTT	CASSDRLNTEAFF
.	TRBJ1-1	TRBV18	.	TGTGCCAGCTCACGGGATATGAACACTGAAGCTTTCTTT	CASSRDMNTEAFF
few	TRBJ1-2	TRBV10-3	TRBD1	TGTGCCATCAGTGCCGACAGGGGGCCCGACGGCTACACCTTC	CAISADRGPDGYTF
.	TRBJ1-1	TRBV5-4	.	TGTGCCAGCAGCTTACAGCGCATGAACACTGAAGCTTTCTTT	CASSLQRMNTEAFF
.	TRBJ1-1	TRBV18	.	TGTGCCAGCTCACCGAACATTATGAACACTGAAGCTTTCTTT	CASSPNIMNTEAFF
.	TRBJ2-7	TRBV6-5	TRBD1	TGTGCCAGCAGTCAAACAGGGGGTCCCCTCTACGAGCAGTACTTC	CASSQTGGPLYEQYF
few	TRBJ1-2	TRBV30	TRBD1	TGTGCCTGGAGTACAGGGGCGGACTACACCTTC	CAWSTGADYTF
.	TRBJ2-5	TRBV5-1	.	TGCGCCAGCAGCTTGGCCGGGCAGCAAGAGACCCAGTACTTC	CASSLAGQQETQYF
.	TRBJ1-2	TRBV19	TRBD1	TGTAGCTTGGACAGGCTTACTAACTATGGCTACACCTTC	CSLDRLTNYGYTF
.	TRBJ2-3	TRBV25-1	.	TGTGCCAGCAGTGCTAGACGGCTCAGTACCACAGATACGCAGTATTTT	CASSARRLSTTDTQYF
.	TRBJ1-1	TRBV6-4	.	TGTGCCAGCAGTGTTAATCGGCAGGCTGAAGCTTTCTTT	CASSVNRQAEAFF
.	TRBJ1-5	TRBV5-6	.	TGTGCCAGCAGCTCGGGGGGGCTTAGCAATCAGCCCCAGCATTTT	CASSSGGLSNQPQHF
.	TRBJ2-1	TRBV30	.	TGTGCCTGGAGTGTGGGGGCCTGGAGCAATGAGCAGTTCTTC	CAWSVGAWSNEQFF
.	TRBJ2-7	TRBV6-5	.	TGTGCCAGCAGTTCTACCAGGGCTCCCTTTGGCGAGCAGTACTTC	CASSSTRAPFGEQYF
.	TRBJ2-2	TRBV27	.	TGTGCCAGCAGTTTGGGTGGGGCGAACACCGGGGAGCTGTTTTTT	CASSLGGANTGELFF
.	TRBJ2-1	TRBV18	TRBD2	TGTGCCAGCTCACCGACGGCGGGGGGTGGTGAGCAGTTCTTC	CASSPTAGGGEQFF
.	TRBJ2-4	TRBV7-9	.	TGTGCCAGCAGCTTAGAATTTGGTGCGGTCATTCAGTACTTC	CASSLEFGAVIQYF
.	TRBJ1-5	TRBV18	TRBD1	TGTGCCAGCTCACCAACGACAGGGGATCAGCCCCAGCATTTT	CASSPTTGDQPQHF
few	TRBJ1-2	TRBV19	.	TGTGCCAGTAGTCTTAGAGAGGGTGGCTACACCTTC	CASSLREGGYTF
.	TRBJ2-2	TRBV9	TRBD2	TGTGCCAGCAGCGTAGGTGAGACTAGCGTTAGAGGGGAGCTGTTTTTT	CASSVGETSVRGELFF
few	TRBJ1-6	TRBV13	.	TGTGCCAGCGCCATGAGGATTCGTAATTCACCCCTCCACTTT	CASAMRIRNSPLHF
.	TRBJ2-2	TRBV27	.	TGTGCCAGCAGCTATCACACCGGGGAGCTGTTTTTT	CASSYHTGELFF
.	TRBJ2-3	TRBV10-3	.	TGTGCCATCAGTGAGGGGACGCTCACAGATACGCAGTATTTT	CAISEGTLTDTQYF
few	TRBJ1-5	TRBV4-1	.	TGCGCCAGCAGCGAATCGACAGGCATGAATAGCAATCAGCCCCAGCATTTT	CASSESTGMNSNQPQHF
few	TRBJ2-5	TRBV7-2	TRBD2	TGTGCCAGCAGCTTAGGAGGTTCGGGGGGAGAGACCCAGTACTTC	CASSLGGSGGETQYF
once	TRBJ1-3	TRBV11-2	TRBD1	TGTGCCAGCAGCTTAGAGACAGGGGGCTTCGCTGGAAACACCATATATTTT	CASSLETGGFAGNTIYF
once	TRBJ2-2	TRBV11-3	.	TGTGCCAGCGCCAGGGCGGGCAACTACCTCGGGGAGCTGTTTTTT	CASARAGNYLGELFF
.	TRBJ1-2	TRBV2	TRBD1	TGTGCCAGCACTCCCCGACAGGGAGGTGATGGCTACACCTTC	CASTPRQGGDGYTF
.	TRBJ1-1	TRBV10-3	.	TGTGCCATCAGCGGGTCAGACAGAGAAGCTTTCTTT	CAISGSDREAFF
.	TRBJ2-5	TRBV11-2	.	TGTGCCAGCAGCTCCTCTGGAGAGACCCAGTACTTC	CASSSSGETQYF